This passage covers 26 T cell receptor beta chains from one sample sequenced in a study of cytomegalovirus exposure and HLA in healthy donors. 60 Vbeta and 13 Jbeta primers were used in PCR. The repertoire was sequenced with immunoSEQ multiplex PCR; TCRdb's copy has only in-frame clones and lacks some. Across fewer than 75,000 clones, the top ten clones capture 15% to 20% of the sample. Sequencing used PBMCs. The receptors were sampled from a boy aged 5-17 years in good health and CMV-seronegative.

V usage is TRBV18 and J usage is TRBJ2-1; 10 bases line up with TRBD2. The CDR3 totals 14 residues. Germline V CDR1 and CDR2: KGHSH, LQKENI. The V gene end was trimmed by 6 bases and the J gene end by 5 bases; junction bases not matched to a gene: 4. The CDR3 DNA reads as TGTGCCAGCTCGGTAGCGGGGGGAGACAATGAGCAGTTCTTC. It specifies CASSVAGGDNEQFF.

The CDR3 DNA reads TGTGCCAGCAGCCCCACAGGGATGCCTGAAGCTTTCTTT. Encoded protein: CASSPTGMPEAFF. The V call is TRBV5-4, the J call TRBJ1-1; tentatively, D is TRBD1 (6 bases). In germline, CDR1 is SGHNT, CDR2 YYREEE (reference sequence). The V end was cut by 4 bases, the J end by 6 bases, with 13 bases between. The CDR3 loop spans 13 amino acids.

V gene TRBV27 combines with J gene TRBJ2-7; 10 bases agree with TRBD1. Germline loops: CDR1 MNHEY, CDR2 SMNVEV (reference sequence). V lost 7 bases, J lost 2 bases, and 8 bases stayed unmatched. The CDR3 totals 15 residues. The CDR3 loop reads CASTLRTGGTYEQYF. The CDR3 DNA is TGTGCCAGCACCCTAAGGACAGGGGGTACCTACGAGCAGTACTTC.

The chain joins TRBV5-6 to TRBJ1-1; D is ambiguous. Between the trimmed V and J ends, which lost 4 bases and 0 bases, there was a span of 7 bases. Germline CDR1 SGHDT, CDR2 YYEEEE. The CDR3 contains 13 residues. DNA of the CDR3: TGTGCCAGCAGCGAAACACTGAACACTGAAGCTTTCTTT. Residues: CASSETLNTEAFF.

The chain has TRBV5-1 and TRBJ2-7; 7 bases align to TRBD1. The CDR3 consists of 13 residues. CDR1 SGHRS and CDR2 YFSETQ come from the germline V gene. V gave up 6 bases and J gave up 5 bases; unmatched junction bases: 8. The CDR3 protein is CASKTGYLDEQYF. The CDR3 DNA sequence: TGCGCCAGCAAGACAGGGTACTTAGACGAGCAGTACTTC.

The J gene is TRBJ1-1, the V gene TRBV7-6, with a weak D call TRBD1 (5 bases). Germline CDR1 reads SGHVS; CDR2 reads FNYEAQ. V lost 2 bases and J lost 5, with 12 bases in between. CDR3 length: 14 amino acids. The CDR3 DNA reads TGTGCCAGCAGCTTAAGGGTGGAGGGGACTGAAGCTTTCTTT. Protein: CASSLRVEGTEAFF.

The chain uses TRBV7-2 and TRBJ2-7; D is ambiguous. The CDR3 sequence is 11 residues long. Trimming left V 4 bases short and J 3 bases short, with 4 bases between. In germline, CDR1 is SGHTA, CDR2 FQGNSA. The CDR3 sequence is CASSSYYEQYF. The CDR3 bases are TGTGCCAGCAGCTCCTACTACGAGCAGTACTTC.

This chain joins TRBV19 and TRBJ2-6; 8 bases line up with TRBD1. V trimming: 5 bases; J trimming: 0 bases; junction bases outside the gene matches: 9. The CDR3 consists of 18 residues. Germline values: CDR1 LNHDA, CDR2 SQIVND (reference sequence). CDR3 in amino acids: CASSPEGGTGSGANVLTF. CDR3 DNA: TGTGCCAGTAGTCCCGAGGGCGGGACAGGCTCTGGGGCCAACGTCCTGACTTTC.

The CDR3 protein is CASSTGNEQFF. The CDR3 DNA is TGTGCCAGCAGCACGGGCAATGAGCAGTTCTTC. This chain links TRBV7-8 with TRBJ2-1, with D hard to call. V lost 5 bases, J lost 6 bases, and 5 bases lay in between. Looked up from germline, CDR1 is SGHVS and CDR2 is FQNEAQ. The CDR3 spans 11 residues.

This chain uses TRBV2 with TRBJ1-6; the D is unclear. CDR3 length: 12 residues. Germline assignment: CDR1 SNHLY and CDR2 FYNNEI. V was clipped by 11 bases and J by 7 bases, with 12 bases between them. The CDR3 reads CAQRRANSPLHF. The CDR3 DNA follows: TGTGCCCAGCGGAGGGCCAATTCACCCCTCCACTTT.

The J gene is TRBJ1-2, the V gene TRBV6-1, with D perhaps TRBD1 (6 bases). Germline V lookup: CDR1 MNHNS, CDR2 SASEGT. This CDR3 contains 14 residues. Trimming stripped 5 bases from V and 6 bases from J, with 16 bases between. The CDR3 bases are TGTGCCAGCAGTCCAGCGGGGGGGCTTGATGGCTACACCTTC. Translation gives CASSPAGGLDGYTF.

V usage is TRBV10-1 and J usage is TRBJ2-2; the match to TRBD1 covers 8 bases. Germline values: CDR1 WNHNN, CDR2 SYGVQD (reference sequence). The J segment lost 5 bases and the V segment lost 6 bases, leaving 11 bases of the junction unmatched. The CDR3 is made up of 16 amino acids. The CDR3 protein is CASSFDRGLGTGELFF. The CDR3 DNA follows: TGCGCCAGCAGCTTCGACAGGGGATTAGGTACCGGGGAGCTGTTTTTT.

The gene calls are TRBV10-3 and TRBJ2-2, with 8 bases matching TRBD1. With V trimmed by 8 bases and J by 1 base, 3 bases remained unmatched. The germline CDR1 and CDR2 sequences are ENHRY and SYGVKD. The CDR3 totals 14 residues. The CDR3 spells CAISTGENTGELFF. CDR3 DNA sequence: TGTGCCATCTCGACAGGGGAGAACACCGGGGAGCTGTTTTTT.

The rearrangement links TRBV4-1 to TRBJ2-7; the match to TRBD2 covers 8 bases. CDR3 size: 17 residues. Germline-derived CDR1 and CDR2 are MGHRA and YSYEKL. The V and J ends lost 0 bases and 1 base, in that order; junction bases with no gene match: 8. The CDR3 coding sequence is TGCGCCAGCAGCCAAGACCCTTTGGGCGGGAGGTCCTACGAGCAGTACTTC. Protein product: CASSQDPLGGRSYEQYF.

The CDR3 coding sequence is TGTGCCTGGAGGGTCAGGACAGGGTACGAGCAGTACTTC. As protein: CAWRVRTGYEQYF. The rearrangement links TRBV30 to TRBJ2-7; 8 nucleotides agree with TRBD1. CDR3 size: 13 residues. After removal of 3 bases from V and 4 bases from J, the junction contained 5 bases not matched to a gene. Per the germline V gene, CDR1 is GTSNPN and CDR2 is SVGIG (reference sequence).

The chain links TRBV6-6 to TRBJ2-5, with no clear D. The J call could be wrong; TRBJ2-7 is a better fit for the DNA end. The CDR3 runs to 15 residues. Germline assignment: CDR1 MNHNY and CDR2 SVGAGI (reference sequence). This CDR3 reads CASSPRSVIFYEQYF. The DNA for the CDR3 is TGTGCCAGCAGTCCTCGATCCGTTATCTTCTACGAGCAGTACTTC.

V gene TRBV4-1 combines with J gene TRBJ2-1; a possible D gene is TRBD2 (5 bases). V lost 0 bases and J lost 3, with 15 bases in between. The CDR3 loop spans 17 amino acids. Germline values: CDR1 MGHRA, CDR2 YSYEKL. The CDR3 bases are TGCGCCAGCAGCCAAGATGTGAGGGATCGAGGCTACAATGAGCAGTTCTTC. This encodes CASSQDVRDRGYNEQFF.

The J gene is TRBJ1-2, the V gene TRBV6-6; 9 nucleotides match TRBD1. Germline assignment: CDR1 MNHNY and CDR2 SVGAGI (reference sequence). The ends lost 7 bases at V and 8 bases at J; junction bases unmatched: 8. The CDR3 has 13 amino acids. Here the CDR3 reads CASTLDRGGGYTF. DNA for the CDR3: TGTGCCAGCACCCTGGACAGGGGTGGCGGCTACACCTTC.

The chain joins TRBV2 to TRBJ1-5; the match to TRBD1 covers 9 bases. CDR1 SNHLY and CDR2 FYNNEI come from the germline V gene. Trimming took 4 bases from V and 7 from J; bases not matched to a gene: 8. This CDR3 spans 15 amino acids. Here the CDR3 DNA reads TGTGCCAGCAGTGTTGGGACAGGGAAGGGACAGCCCCAGCATTTT. Encoded protein: CASSVGTGKGQPQHF.

The rearrangement joins TRBV5-1 to TRBJ2-3; possible D gene TRBD1, 6 bases. The CDR3 is 14 amino acids. From germline, CDR1 is SGHRS and CDR2 YFSETQ. V lost 0 bases, J lost 2 bases, and 7 bases lay in between. The CDR3 loop is CASSLGQDTDTQYF. CDR3 nucleotide sequence: TGCGCCAGCAGCTTGGGACAGGACACAGATACGCAGTATTTT.

The chain recombines TRBV7-9 with TRBJ2-2; 14 nucleotides agree with TRBD2. The CDR3 extends over 17 amino acids. Germline lookup yields CDR1 SEHNR and CDR2 FQNEAQ (reference sequence). The junction had 7 bases not matched to a gene; V was cut back by 5 bases and J by 5 bases. The CDR3 reads CASSPGTSGRKTGELFF. The CDR3 nucleotides read TGTGCCAGCAGCCCGGGGACTAGCGGGAGAAAGACCGGGGAGCTGTTTTTT. Complete variable domain (other parts from reference TRBV7-9 and TRBJ2-2): DTGVSQNPRHKITKRGQNVTFRCDPISEHNRLYWYRQTLGQGPEFLTYFQNEAQLEKSRLLSDRFSAERPKGSFSTLEIQRTEQGDSAMYLCASSPGTSGRKTGELFFGEGSRLTVL.

The V call is TRBV5-4, the J call TRBJ1-2; TRBD1 aligns across 7 bases. Germline V gene data show CDR1 as SGHNT and CDR2 as YYREEE (reference sequence). The CDR3 extends over 13 amino acids. V was clipped by 4 bases and J by 4 bases; unmatched bases: 4. Here the CDR3 reads CASSVQGTYGYTF. CDR3 DNA: TGTGCCAGCAGCGTACAGGGGACCTATGGCTACACCTTC.

By frequency, this clone is medium-sized. V usage is TRBV7-3 and J usage is TRBJ1-1; D perhaps matches TRBD1 (6 bases). The germline CDR1 and CDR2 sequences are SGHTA and FQGTGA. V lost 3 bases, J lost 1 base, and 9 bases lay in between. The CDR3 covers 14 residues. The CDR3 is CASSFDRSNTEAFF. CDR3 in DNA: TGTGCCAGCAGCTTCGACAGGTCGAACACTGAAGCTTTCTTT.

The V gene is TRBV30, the J gene TRBJ2-7; 11 bases agree with TRBD1. Germline V gene data show CDR1 as GTSNPN and CDR2 as SVGIG (reference sequence). V shed 3 bases, J shed 6 bases, and the junction held 7 bases outside the gene matches. The CDR3 spans 14 residues. The CDR3 region has the DNA TGTGCCTGGAGGTCGGGACAGGGGGTCGCCGAGCAGTACTTC. It encodes CAWRSGQGVAEQYF.

The J gene is TRBJ1-5, the V gene TRBV6-5; no firm D call. CDR3 size: 14 residues. The germline CDR1 and CDR2 sequences are MNHEY and SVGAGI. V lost 8 bases and J 1 base, leaving 12 bases between the germline ends. The CDR3 reads CASLGQTSNQPQHF. The CDR3 DNA reads as TGTGCCAGCCTTGGCCAAACAAGCAATCAGCCCCAGCATTTT.

The rearrangement joins TRBV6-1 to TRBJ2-7; D gene unclear. V shed 4 bases and J shed 3 bases, with 7 bases lying between them. Germline assignment: CDR1 MNHNS and CDR2 SASEGT. The CDR3 loop spans 12 amino acids. CDR3 nucleotides: TGTGCCAGCAGTGTGTCTATCTACGAGCAGTACTTC. As protein: CASSVSIYEQYF.